This entry features one T cell receptor beta chain sequence. The antigen this receptor binds is unknown. Base qualities are not provided; no much larger clone lies one nucleotide away. This record belongs to a study of control samples from healthy donors and cancer patients (dated by TCRdb to 2020 to 2022). From the germline V gene, CDR1 is SGHRS and CDR2 is YFSETQ. V is shortened by 5 bases, J by 3 bases, and the region joining them spans 15 bases. The CDR3, from cysteine to phenylalanine, totals 14 residues. Only the CDR3 part of the read is kept: 42 bases, read in frame from the first base. Libraries were made using the immunoSEQ multiplex PCR assay. In its TCRdb copy, this immuneACCESS table keeps in-frame sequences only and misses some clones. Where compared with another copy, unresolved V genes explain less than half of these, and the others have no known cause. The sample has some 110,000 clones on record, 88% of them singletons. The top ten hold less than 3% of the sample.

Sequenced: blood. This TCR was recovered from a woman in her seventies in good health. The receptor chain draws on TRBV5-1 and TRBJ2-7, and possibly TRBD1, on 5 matching bases. The DNA sequence is TGCGCCAGCAGGGTAGAGGACACCCTCTACGAGCAGTACTTC. It translates as CASRVEDTLYEQYF.